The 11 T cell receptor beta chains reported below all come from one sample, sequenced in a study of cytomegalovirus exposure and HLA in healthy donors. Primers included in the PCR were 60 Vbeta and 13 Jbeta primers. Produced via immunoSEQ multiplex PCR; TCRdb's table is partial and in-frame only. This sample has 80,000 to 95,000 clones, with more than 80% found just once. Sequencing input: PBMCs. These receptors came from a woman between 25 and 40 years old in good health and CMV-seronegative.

CDR3 residues: CASGRQGPTINQPQHF. Written as DNA, the CDR3 is TGTGCCAGCGGACGACAGGGCCCCACGATCAATCAGCCCCAGCATTTT. The chain joins TRBV2 to TRBJ1-5; 7 positions match TRBD1. Germline V gives CDR1 SNHLY, CDR2 FYNNEI. Unmatched junction bases numbered 13, after V lost 8 bases and J lost 3 bases. This CDR3 is 16 amino acids long.

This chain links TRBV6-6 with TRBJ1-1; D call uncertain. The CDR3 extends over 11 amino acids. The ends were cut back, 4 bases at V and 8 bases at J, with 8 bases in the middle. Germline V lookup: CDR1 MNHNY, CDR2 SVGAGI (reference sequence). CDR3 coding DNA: TGTGCCAGCAGTTGGGAGCTCGAAGCTTTCTTT. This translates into CASSWELEAFF.

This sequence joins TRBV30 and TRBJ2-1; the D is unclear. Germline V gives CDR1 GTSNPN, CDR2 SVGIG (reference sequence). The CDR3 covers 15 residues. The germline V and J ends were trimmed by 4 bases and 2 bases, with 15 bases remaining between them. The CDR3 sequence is CAWTDRSGPYNEQFF. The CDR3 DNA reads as TGTGCCTGGACCGATAGGTCAGGCCCCTACAATGAGCAGTTCTTC.

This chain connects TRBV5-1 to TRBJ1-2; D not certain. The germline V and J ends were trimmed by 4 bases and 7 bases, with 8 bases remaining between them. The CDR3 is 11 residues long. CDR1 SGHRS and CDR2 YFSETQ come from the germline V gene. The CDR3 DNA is TGCGCCAGCAGCGATGGCCCTGGCTACACCTTC. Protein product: CASSDGPGYTF.

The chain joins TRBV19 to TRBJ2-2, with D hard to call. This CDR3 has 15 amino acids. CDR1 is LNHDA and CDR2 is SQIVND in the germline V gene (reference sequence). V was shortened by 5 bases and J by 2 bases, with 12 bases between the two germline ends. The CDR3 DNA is TGTGCCAGTAGTGCAGGCAGCATCAACACCGGGGAGCTGTTTTTT. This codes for CASSAGSINTGELFF.

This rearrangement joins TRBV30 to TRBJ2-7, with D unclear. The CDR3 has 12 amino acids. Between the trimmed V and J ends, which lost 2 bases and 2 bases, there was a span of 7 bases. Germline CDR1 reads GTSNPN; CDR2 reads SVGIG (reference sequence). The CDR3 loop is CAWSRAPYEQYF. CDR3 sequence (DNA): TGTGCCTGGAGTAGAGCACCCTACGAGCAGTACTTC.

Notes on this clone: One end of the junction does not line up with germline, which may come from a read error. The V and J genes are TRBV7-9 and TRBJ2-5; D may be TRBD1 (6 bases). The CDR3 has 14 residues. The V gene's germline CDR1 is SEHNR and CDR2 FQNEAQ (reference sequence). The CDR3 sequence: CSSSTDRFDETQYF. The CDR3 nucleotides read TGTTCCAGCAGCACCGACAGGTTCGACGAGACCCAGTACTTC.

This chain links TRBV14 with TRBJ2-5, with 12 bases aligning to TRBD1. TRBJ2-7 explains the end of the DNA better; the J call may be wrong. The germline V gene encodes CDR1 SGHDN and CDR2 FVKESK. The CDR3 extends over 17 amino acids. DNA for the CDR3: TGTGCCAGCAGAACCGGGACAGGGGGCGCTTCTTCTTACGAGCAGTACTTC. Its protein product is CASRTGTGGASSYEQYF.

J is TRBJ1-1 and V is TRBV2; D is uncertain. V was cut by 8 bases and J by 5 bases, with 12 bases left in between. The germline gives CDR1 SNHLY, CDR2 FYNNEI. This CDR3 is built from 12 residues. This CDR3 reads CASHSAGTEAFF. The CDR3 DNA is TGTGCCAGCCACTCTGCGGGGACTGAAGCTTTCTTT.

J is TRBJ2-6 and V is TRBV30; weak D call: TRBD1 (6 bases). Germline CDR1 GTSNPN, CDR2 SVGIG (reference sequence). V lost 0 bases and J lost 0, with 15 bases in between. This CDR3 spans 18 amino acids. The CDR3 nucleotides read TGTGCCTGGAGTGTACTCAGGGGAATAAACTCTGGGGCCAACGTCCTGACTTTC. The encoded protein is CAWSVLRGINSGANVLTF.

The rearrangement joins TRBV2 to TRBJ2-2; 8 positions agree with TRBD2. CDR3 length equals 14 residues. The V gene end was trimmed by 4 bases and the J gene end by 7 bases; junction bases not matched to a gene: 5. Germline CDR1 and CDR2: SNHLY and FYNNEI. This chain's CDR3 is CASSAGAGGGELFF. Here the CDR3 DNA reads TGTGCCAGCAGTGCAGGGGCGGGAGGCGGGGAGCTGTTTTTT.